These 21 T cell receptor beta chains share one sample of origin, sequenced in a study of T-cell reconstitution after alpha-beta-depleted transplantation in children. The TCRbeta library incorporated unique molecular identifiers. TCRdb reprocessed the PCR reads via MiXCR and lists one record per CDR3 protein. Of 450,000 to 600,000 distinct CDR3 sequences in the sample, over 10% were seen once. Sequenced here: PBMCs, mostly from graft donor cells, sampled 360 days after TCRalphabeta/CD19-depleted stem cell transplant. Receptors originate from a male patient between 5 and 17 years old who had a stem cell transplant for acute myeloid leukemia, so the T cells may come from the graft donor.

Many counts were recorded for this clonotype. The rearrangement joins TRBV29-1 to TRBJ2-7; D may be TRBD1 (5 bases). Trimming took 6 bases from V and 3 from J, leaving 15 bases between them. CDR1 SQVTM and CDR2 ANQGSEA come from the germline V gene. The CDR3 consists of 13 residues. For the CDR3, the DNA is TGCAGCGTCCGTCCCGGACATAGCTACGAGCAGTACTTC. Its translation: CSVRPGHSYEQYF.

This clonotype came up a few times. The rearrangement uses TRBV7-6 and TRBJ2-1; D uncertain. V lost 1 base and J lost 4, with 14 bases in between. CDR1 is SGHVS and CDR2 is FNYEAQ in the germline V gene. The CDR3 covers 16 residues. For the CDR3, the DNA is TGTGCCAGCAGCTTAGGCCCCGACGGGTGGTACAATGAGCAGTTCTTC. This codes for CASSLGPDGWYNEQFF.

The rearrangement joins TRBV20-1 to TRBJ2-4; no reliable D call. V was cut by 0 bases and J by 2 bases, with 5 bases left in between. The CDR3 loop spans 13 amino acids. Germline CDR1 is DFQATT and CDR2 is SNEGSKA (reference sequence). CDR3: CSAREIPKNIQYF. The CDR3 DNA follows: TGCAGTGCTAGAGAAATCCCCAAAAACATTCAGTACTTC.

V usage is TRBV15 and J usage is TRBJ2-4, with a tentative D call TRBD2 (5 bases). V was cut by 3 bases and J by 5 bases, with 14 bases left in between. This CDR3 is 15 amino acids long. The germline gives CDR1 LNHNV, CDR2 YYDKDF (reference sequence). This CDR3 reads CATSRREGPENIQYF. The DNA of the CDR3 is TGTGCCACCAGCAGGAGGGAAGGGCCGGAAAACATTCAGTACTTC.

Ten or more counts support this clonotype. This sequence joins TRBV20-1 and TRBJ2-3; TRBD2 aligns across 7 bases. This CDR3 contains 15 residues. Looked up from germline, CDR1 is DFQATT and CDR2 is SNEGSKA (reference sequence). J lost 1 base, V lost 3 bases, and 7 bases had no gene match. The DNA of the CDR3 is TGCAGTGCTAGTGACGGGGCGGGAGGCACAGATACGCAGTATTTT. Translation: CSASDGAGGTDTQYF.

The table lists this clonotype with many counts. The chain carries TRBV7-3 and TRBJ2-1; D remains ambiguous. The germline CDR1 and CDR2 sequences are SGHTA and FQGTGA. Trimming shortened V by 5 bases and J by 0 bases, and 8 bases separated the two germline ends. The CDR3 is made up of 14 amino acids. The DNA of the CDR3 is TGTGCCAGCAGCCAGAGCCGCTCCTACAATGAGCAGTTCTTC. This sequence encodes CASSQSRSYNEQFF.

The CDR3 loop reads CATSRDPLAEQYF. The CDR3, as DNA: TGTGCCACCAGCAGAGACCCGCTAGCGGAGCAGTACTTC. The J gene is TRBJ2-7, the V gene TRBV15; a possible D gene is TRBD2 (6 bases). The CDR3 totals 13 residues. Germline CDR1 LNHNV, CDR2 YYDKDF (reference sequence). V was trimmed by 0 bases and J by 7 bases, leaving 10 bases between them.

This sequence joins TRBV20-1 and TRBJ1-6; weak D call: TRBD1 (5 bases). Trimming left V 1 base short and J 8 bases short, with 9 bases between. The V gene's germline CDR1 is DFQATT and CDR2 SNEGSKA (reference sequence). This CDR3 comprises 13 residues. The CDR3 bases are TGCAGTGCTAGAGTTGGGGGGGATTCACCCCTCCACTTT. This encodes CSARVGGDSPLHF.

This clonotype was seen a handful of times. The chain combines TRBV7-9 with TRBJ2-5; the D gene is possibly TRBD1 (6 bases). Trimming left V 6 bases short and J 2 bases short, with 16 bases between. This CDR3 spans 15 amino acids. Germline values: CDR1 SEHNR, CDR2 FQNEAQ (reference sequence). CDR3 sequence reads: CASSYTGHKQETQYF. Here the CDR3 DNA reads TGTGCCAGCAGTTATACGGGACACAAGCAAGAGACCCAGTACTTC.

This clonotype was detected a few times. V and J are TRBV7-3 and TRBJ1-1; tentatively, D is TRBD1 (5 bases). CDR1 and CDR2 (germline): SGHTA, FQGTGA. The CDR3 length is 15 residues. Trimming removed 5 bases from V and 4 bases from J, with 17 bases in between. The CDR3 bases are TGTGCCAGCAGCCGATACGGGACTCCGGGCACTGAAGCTTTCTTT. Translated, it gives CASSRYGTPGTEAFF.

The CDR3, as DNA: TGCAGTGCTAGAGATTGGACAGGGAAGGATCAGCCCCAGCATTTT. It specifies CSARDWTGKDQPQHF. V gene TRBV20-1 combines with J gene TRBJ1-5; 8 positions match TRBD1. The germline V gene encodes CDR1 DFQATT and CDR2 SNEGSKA (reference sequence). This CDR3 is built from 15 residues. With 0 bases clipped from V and 5 bases from J, the junction kept 6 bases outside the gene matches.

This chain uses TRBV11-3 with TRBJ2-3; possibly TRBD1 or TRBD2 for D (5 bases each). This CDR3 has 13 residues. Trimming pared 5 bases from V and 14 bases from J, leaving 20 bases between. Germline V lookup: CDR1 SGHNT, CDR2 YENEEA. DNA for the CDR3: TGTGCCAGCAGCCCTGGCGACGGGACCCGACGGTATTTT. This translates into CASSPGDGTRRYF.

The chain is built from TRBV7-2 and TRBJ1-5; TRBD1 aligns across 7 bases. Germline values: CDR1 SGHTA, CDR2 FQGNSA. J lost 3 bases, V lost 1 base, and 3 bases had no gene match. This CDR3 comprises 15 residues. The CDR3 coding sequence is TGTGCCAGCAGCTTAGGAGGGACAGCCAATCAGCCCCAGCATTTT. This sequence encodes CASSLGGTANQPQHF. Supplemented by reference TRBV7-2 and TRBJ1-5, the full variable domain reads GAGVSQSPSNKVTEKGKDVELRCDPISGHTALYWYRQSLGQGLEFLIYFQGNSAPDKSGLPSDRFSAERTGGSVSTLTIQRTQQEDSAVYLCASSLGGTANQPQHFGDGTRLSIL.

This clonotype turned up a few times. The chain links TRBV18 to TRBJ2-6; D gene unclear. The CDR3 consists of 14 residues. Germline CDR1 reads KGHSH; CDR2 reads LQKENI. Trimming cost V 5 bases and J 4 bases, with 9 bases left between them. Here the CDR3 reads CASSLESGANVLTF. For the CDR3, the DNA is TGTGCCAGCTCATTGGAGTCCGGGGCCAACGTCCTGACTTTC.

This clonotype was counted between two and nine times. This chain connects TRBV7-3 to TRBJ2-1; D is perhaps TRBD2 (6 bases). Between the trimmed V and J ends, which lost 6 bases and 2 bases, there was a span of 20 bases. The CDR3 is 17 amino acids. Germline assignment: CDR1 SGHTA and CDR2 FQGTGA. This CDR3 is CASSRFNSDYAYNEQFF. The CDR3 DNA reads TGTGCCAGCAGTCGATTTAATTCGGACTACGCCTACAATGAGCAGTTCTTC.

Note on this clonotype: Since a much larger clone is just one base distant, this may be a read error. The conserved phenylalanine or tryptophan is not found at the CDR3 terminus, so this likely reflects a read error. The chain employs TRBV28 and TRBJ2-1, with 9 bases matching TRBD2. With V trimmed by 8 bases and J by 4 bases, 12 bases remained unmatched. Germline V CDR1 and CDR2: MDHEN, SYDVKM. CDR3 length: 16 residues. As DNA, the CDR3 is TGTGCCAGCGGGCGGGCTAGCGGGAATAGGTACAATGAGCAGTTCGTC. It specifies CASGRASGNRYNEQFV.

This clonotype occurred a few times. The conserved phenylalanine or tryptophan is not found at the CDR3 terminus, so this likely reflects a read error. The chain couples TRBV28 to TRBJ1-2; perhaps TRBD1 as D (6 bases). Germline values: CDR1 MDHEN, CDR2 SYDVKM. Trimming removed 3 bases at V and 4 bases at J, with 12 bases between. CDR3 length: 14 amino acids. The CDR3 region has the DNA TGTGCCAGCAGTTTTTGGGGGCCGAGCTATGGCTACACCTAC. Amino acids: CASSFWGPSYGYTY.

A few counts support this clonotype. The V gene is TRBV20-1, the J gene TRBJ2-3; D is unresolved. V was pared by 1 base and J by 6 bases, with 17 bases between. The CDR3 is made up of 15 amino acids. The germline gives CDR1 DFQATT, CDR2 SNEGSKA (reference sequence). The CDR3 sequence: CSARGGMQARDTQYF. The CDR3 bases are TGCAGTGCTAGAGGGGGTATGCAGGCTCGGGATACGCAGTATTTT.

The chain joins TRBV5-1 to TRBJ2-2; D is perhaps TRBD1 (6 bases). Between the trimmed V and J ends, which lost 1 base and 7 bases, there was a span of 14 bases. CDR1 and CDR2 from the germline V gene are SGHRS and YFSETQ. The CDR3 spans 15 residues. This chain's CDR3 is CASSLQPGEDGELFF. The CDR3 nucleotides are TGCGCCAGCAGCTTGCAGCCAGGGGAAGACGGGGAGCTGTTTTTT. The whole variable domain, filled in from reference TRBV5-1 and TRBJ2-2, reads KAGVTQTPRYLIKTRGQQVTLSCSPISGHRSVSWYQQTPGQGLQFLFEYFSETQRNKGNFPGRFSGRQFSNSRSEMNVSTLELGDSALYLCASSLQPGEDGELFFGEGSRLTVL.

The rearrangement uses TRBV30 and TRBJ2-1, with D perhaps assigned TRBD1 or TRBD2 (6 bases each). CDR1 GTSNPN and CDR2 SVGIG come from the germline V gene (reference sequence). The CDR3 is 13 amino acids. V was clipped by 3 bases and J by 4 bases, with 10 bases between them. The CDR3, as DNA: TGTGCCTGGAGCCCGGGGGCATACAATGAGCAGTTCTTC. Translated, it gives CAWSPGAYNEQFF.

The chain joins TRBV11-2 to TRBJ2-5; D is uncertain. The germline V gene encodes CDR1 SGHAT and CDR2 FQNNGV. V lost 2 bases and J 3 bases, leaving 10 bases between the germline ends. The CDR3 has 14 amino acids. The CDR3 nucleotides are TGTGCCAGCAGCTTAAACGTAGTGAAAGAGACCCAGTACTTC. This gives the protein CASSLNVVKETQYF.